One sample yielded the 13 T cell receptor beta chains listed below, sequenced in a study of memory CD4+ T cells and cytomegalovirus serostatus. TCRdb's table, derived via immunoSEQ multiplex PCR, lists solely in-frame clones and lacks some. The table includes just under 95,000 clones, under 90% detected once. The sort gate was single viable CD3+CD4+CD8-CD45RO+ cells for memory CD4+ T cells. Material for sequencing was memory CD4+ T cells from blood. The receptor source for this set is an adult in good health and CMV-seropositive.

V and J are TRBV28 and TRBJ1-2, with 7 bases that match TRBD1. Germline V lookup: CDR1 MDHEN, CDR2 SYDVKM. Unmatched junction bases numbered 10, after V lost 3 bases and J lost 0 bases. CDR3 length equals 17 residues. The CDR3 loop reads CASSLVGGAQPNYGYTF. The DNA for the CDR3 is TGTGCCAGCAGTTTGGTAGGGGGCGCCCAGCCTAACTATGGCTACACCTTC.

The chain uses TRBV9 and TRBJ1-3; 8 bases line up with TRBD1. The J segment lost 1 base and the V segment lost 1 base, leaving 1 base of the junction unmatched. This CDR3 has 15 residues. Germline CDR1 SGDLS, CDR2 YYNGEE. DNA of the CDR3: TGTGCCAGCAGCGTAACAGGGGGATCTGGAAACACCATATATTTT. This translates into CASSVTGGSGNTIYF.

This clone was observed once. The V gene is TRBV6-5, the J gene TRBJ2-7; D is undetermined. This CDR3 is 14 amino acids long. CDR1 is MNHEY, CDR2 SVGAGI, per germline. V gave up 8 bases and J gave up 0 bases, with 14 bases separating them. CDR3 protein: CASSLRADSYEQYF. As DNA, the CDR3 is TGTGCCAGCTCGCTACGGGCGGACTCCTACGAGCAGTACTTC.

The table lists this clone with a few counts. V is TRBV11-3 and J is TRBJ2-2, with 8 nucleotides matching TRBD1. The CDR3 contains 14 residues. The V segment lost 3 bases and the J segment 5 bases; nucleotides outside the gene matches: 2. CDR1 SGHNT and CDR2 YENEEA come from the germline V gene. CDR3 nucleotide sequence: TGTGCCAGCAGCTTCGGACAGGGAACCGGGGAGCTGTTTTTT. This translates into CASSFGQGTGELFF. Full variable domain (missing parts from reference TRBV11-3 and TRBJ2-2): EAGVVQSPRYKIIEKKQPVAFWCNPISGHNTLYWYLQNLGQGPELLIRYENEEAVDDSQLPKDRFSAERLKGVDSTLKIQPAELGDSAVYLCASSFGQGTGELFFGEGSRLTVL.

The chain couples TRBV5-1 to TRBJ2-5, with TRBD2 matching 9 bases. Trimming at V came to 2 bases and at J to 1 base, leaving 3 bases not matched to a gene. CDR1 SGHRS and CDR2 YFSETQ come from the germline V gene. CDR3 length equals 15 residues. The CDR3 reads CASSLPSGTQETQYF. The CDR3 bases are TGCGCCAGCAGCTTACCTAGCGGGACCCAAGAGACCCAGTACTTC.

The chain uses TRBV7-2 and TRBJ2-3, with TRBD2 matching over 11 bases. V was pared by 2 bases and J by 4 bases, with 5 bases of the junction left unmatched. CDR3 length: 16 residues. The germline gives CDR1 SGHTA, CDR2 FQGNSA. CDR3 nucleotides: TGTGCCAGCAGCTTACGGTTAGCGGGAGGGCCAGATACGCAGTATTTT. The encoded protein is CASSLRLAGGPDTQYF. Together with reference TRBV7-2 and TRBJ2-3, the CDR3 gives the full variable domain: GAGVSQSPSNKVTEKGKDVELRCDPISGHTALYWYRQSLGQGLEFLIYFQGNSAPDKSGLPSDRFSAERTGGSVSTLTIQRTQQEDSAVYLCASSLRLAGGPDTQYFGPGTRLTVL.

V usage is TRBV7-9 and J usage is TRBJ1-2; 7 nucleotides match TRBD1. V dropped 2 bases and J dropped 6; count of bases not matched to a gene: 6. CDR3 size: 14 residues. Germline values: CDR1 SEHNR, CDR2 FQNEAQ (reference sequence). CDR3 amino acids: CASSLQTGTDGYTF. Written as DNA, the CDR3 is TGTGCCAGCAGCTTACAGACTGGGACAGATGGCTACACCTTC.

This chain joins TRBV7-8 and TRBJ2-3; D unresolved. Looked up from germline, CDR1 is SGHVS and CDR2 is FQNEAQ. V lost 0 bases and J lost 2, with 3 bases in between. The CDR3 totals 13 residues. The DNA of the CDR3 is TGTGCCAGCAGCTTAGCTCTCACAGATACGCAGTATTTT. Translating gives CASSLALTDTQYF.

This clone is a singleton in its sample. The rearrangement joins TRBV6-6 to TRBJ2-3, with 9 bases fitting TRBD2. CDR3 length: 15 amino acids. Per germline, CDR1 MNHNY and CDR2 SVGAGI (reference sequence). Trimming removed 6 bases from V and 4 bases from J; junction bases left unmatched: 8. CDR3 in DNA: TGTGCCAGCAGGGGAGCGGGAGGTGGAGCAGATACGCAGTATTTT. Residues: CASRGAGGGADTQYF.

This clone was detected only once. J is TRBJ2-5 and V is TRBV5-1; 13 bases line up with TRBD2. This CDR3 region has 17 residues. Germline values: CDR1 SGHRS, CDR2 YFSETQ. Losses at the gene ends were 3 bases for V and 5 bases for J; bases not matched to a gene: 10. CDR3 coding DNA: TGCGCCAGCAGCTCAGGACTAGCGGGAGTGGGCGGGGAGACCCAGTACTTC. This translates into CASSSGLAGVGGETQYF.

V usage is TRBV7-8 and J usage is TRBJ2-7, with D uncertain. This CDR3 contains 14 residues. V was trimmed by 1 base and J by 2 bases, leaving 9 bases between them. CDR1 and CDR2 (germline): SGHVS, FQNEAQ. DNA for the CDR3: TGTGCCAGCAGCTTAGTATCGGTGACCTACGAGCAGTACTTC. Translating it yields CASSLVSVTYEQYF.

In its sample, this clone was seen once. This chain links TRBV5-1 with TRBJ2-3; D not resolved. Germline V gene sequence: CDR1 SGHRS, CDR2 YFSETQ. This CDR3 spans 13 amino acids. V dropped 0 bases and J dropped 5 bases, with 7 bases sitting between them. CDR3 sequence (DNA): TGCGCCAGCAGCTTGGGGGAAGGAGATACGCAGTATTTT. Translation: CASSLGEGDTQYF. The complete variable domain, with remaining parts taken from reference TRBV5-1 and TRBJ2-3, reads KAGVTQTPRYLIKTRGQQVTLSCSPISGHRSVSWYQQTPGQGLQFLFEYFSETQRNKGNFPGRFSGRQFSNSRSEMNVSTLELGDSALYLCASSLGEGDTQYFGPGTRLTVL.

The chain is built from TRBV19 and TRBJ1-1; 7 bases match TRBD1. The V gene end was trimmed by 7 bases and the J gene end by 5 bases; junction bases not matched to a gene: 10. Germline CDR1 is LNHDA and CDR2 is SQIVND (reference sequence). The CDR3 spans 14 residues. The CDR3 DNA reads as TGTGCCAGTACCCGGCAGGGGGTTACGACTGAAGCTTTCTTT. Translating it yields CASTRQGVTTEAFF.